The 20 T cell receptor beta chains reported below all come from one sample, sequenced in a study of T cell changes during pregnancy in multiple sclerosis. Sequencing was performed with immunoSEQ multiplex PCR; in TCRdb, only in-frame clones are kept and a portion is missing. The data hold over 55,000 clones, with approximately 87% observed a single time. Sequencing was performed on peripheral blood from another person, used as feeder cells. These receptors were obtained from a human donor whose cells served as feeder cells for cultures in a pregnancy study.

The rearrangement joins TRBV6-6 to TRBJ1-4, with 9 positions matching TRBD1. Trimming cost V 2 bases and J 16 bases; bases outside gene matches: 14. In germline, CDR1 is MNHNY, CDR2 SVGAGI (reference sequence). The CDR3 sequence is 15 residues long. The CDR3 DNA is TGTGCCAGCAGTTACCCGCCGGGACAGGGCAAAACCGCGTTTTTT. It yields the protein CASSYPPGQGKTAFF.

The V call is TRBV19, the J call TRBJ1-3; no clear D gene. CDR1 and CDR2 from the germline V gene are LNHDA and SQIVND (reference sequence). CDR3 length: 14 residues. V was trimmed by 3 bases and J by 8 bases, leaving 14 bases between them. CDR3 in amino acids: CASSIGERLYTIYF. The CDR3 DNA is TGTGCCAGTAGTATCGGAGAGCGTCTTTACACCATATATTTT.

The rearrangement uses TRBV30 and TRBJ2-2; no reliable D call. Trimming left V 4 bases short and J 4 bases short, with 7 bases between. This CDR3 is 12 amino acids long. Germline values: CDR1 GTSNPN, CDR2 SVGIG (reference sequence). CDR3 sequence (DNA): TGTGCCTGGAACCCCTTCACCGGGGAGCTGTTTTTT. Protein sequence: CAWNPFTGELFF.

This clone was detected only once. The rearrangement links TRBV5-8 to TRBJ2-3, with 16 bases fitting TRBD2. CDR1 SGHTS and CDR2 YDEGEE come from the germline V gene. The CDR3 consists of 18 residues. V shed 3 bases and J 4 bases; nucleotides not matched to a gene: 8. The CDR3 DNA follows: TGTGCCAGCAGCTACGGGACTAGCGGGAGGGCCCGGGCAGATACGCAGTATTTT. Translated: CASSYGTSGRARADTQYF.

The chain is built from TRBV7-3 and TRBJ1-1, with a possible D match to TRBD1 (5 bases). From germline, CDR1 is SGHTA and CDR2 FQGTGA. CDR3 size: 16 residues. Trimming left V 1 base short and J 5 bases short, with 17 bases between. The CDR3 loop is CASSLRGMRGGTEAFF. The DNA for the CDR3 is TGTGCCAGCAGCTTAAGGGGGATGCGGGGAGGTACTGAAGCTTTCTTT.

The chain recombines TRBV6-5 with TRBJ1-1, with D perhaps TRBD1 (6 bases). This CDR3 spans 15 amino acids. V was cut by 1 base and J by 6 bases, with 15 bases left in between. Germline V lookup: CDR1 MNHEY, CDR2 SVGAGI. In nucleotides, the CDR3 is TGTGCCAGCAGTTACTGGGCAGGGGAAGGGTCTGAAGCTTTCTTT. It codes for CASSYWAGEGSEAFF.

This chain joins TRBV29-1 and TRBJ2-1, with D hard to call. CDR3 length: 12 residues. Trimming pared 0 bases from V and 8 bases from J, leaving 8 bases between. In germline, CDR1 is SQVTM, CDR2 ANQGSEA. CDR3 DNA sequence: TGCAGCGTTGAAGAGGGAAGGGATGAGCAGTTCTTC. This codes for CSVEEGRDEQFF.

This chain joins TRBV12-5 and TRBJ2-5; unclear D gene. The CDR3 contains 11 residues. Per the germline V gene, CDR1 is LGHNT and CDR2 is FRNRAP. Trimming stripped 3 bases from V and 7 bases from J, with 6 bases between. The DNA for the CDR3 is TGTGCTAGTGGTTTAGGCCCGACCCAGTACTTC. It is translated as CASGLGPTQYF.

The chain links TRBV7-3 to TRBJ2-1; no reliable D call. The length of the CDR3 is 14 residues. CDR1 and CDR2 from the germline V gene are SGHTA and FQGTGA. V lost 4 bases and J lost 3, with 10 bases in between. The CDR3 DNA reads as TGTGCCAGCAGCTCCATGGGGATCTACAATGAGCAGTTCTTC. Its protein product is CASSSMGIYNEQFF.

The V gene is TRBV7-3, the J gene TRBJ1-6; D call uncertain. CDR1 and CDR2 from the germline V gene are SGHTA and FQGTGA. With 4 bases removed from V and 9 bases from J, the gap between germline ends came to 13 bases. The CDR3 extends over 14 amino acids. CDR3 nucleotide sequence: TGTGCCAGCAGCTCCGGGCCCCCGGGTTCACCCCTCCACTTT. Translating gives CASSSGPPGSPLHF.

This clone was seen only once. CDR3 in amino acids: CASSQDLGYEQYF. DNA of the CDR3: TGTGCCAGCAGCCAAGATCTGGGATACGAGCAGTACTTC. The genes are TRBV14 and TRBJ2-7; D not resolved. Per germline, CDR1 SGHDN and CDR2 FVKESK. The V end was cut by 0 bases, the J end by 4 bases, with 7 bases between. The CDR3 length is 13 residues.

The genes are TRBV29-1 and TRBJ2-5; no reliable D call. The CDR3 totals 12 residues. The V and J ends lost 3 bases and 1 base respectively, with 6 bases between them. Germline-derived CDR1 and CDR2 are SQVTM and ANQGSEA. CDR3 loop: CSVEVFQETQYF. CDR3 bases: TGCAGCGTTGAGGTCTTCCAAGAGACCCAGTACTTC.

The chain combines TRBV14 with TRBJ2-5; 8 nucleotides align to TRBD1. After removal of 1 base from V and 5 bases from J, the junction contained 9 bases not matched to a gene. The CDR3 sequence is 16 residues long. Germline V lookup: CDR1 SGHDN, CDR2 FVKESK. CDR3 coding DNA: TGTGCCAGCAGCCAAGGACCGACAGGGGCGATGGAGACCCAGTACTTC. This sequence encodes CASSQGPTGAMETQYF.

V usage is TRBV5-1 and J usage is TRBJ2-5; D may be TRBD1 (6 bases). Trimming removed 4 bases from V and 5 bases from J, with 15 bases in between. CDR1 is SGHRS, CDR2 YFSETQ, per germline. The CDR3 extends over 14 amino acids. The CDR3 DNA follows: TGCGCCAGCAGCCCCCCTGGGGGCTACGAGACCCAGTACTTC. Translating gives CASSPPGGYETQYF.

For the CDR3, the DNA is TGTGCCACCAGCAGAGATCTCGGGAAGGCAAGGGTCACAGATACGCAGTATTTT. It translates to CATSRDLGKARVTDTQYF. The chain has TRBV15 and TRBJ2-3, with D maybe TRBD2 (5 bases). Trimming stripped 0 bases from V and 2 bases from J, with 18 bases between. The CDR3 is 18 residues long. Germline CDR1 reads LNHNV; CDR2 reads YYDKDF (reference sequence).

The genes are TRBV7-2 and TRBJ2-1, with no clear D. Germline CDR1 reads SGHTA; CDR2 reads FQGNSA. This CDR3 has 12 amino acids. Trimming stripped 4 bases from V and 7 bases from J, with 8 bases between. The chain's CDR3 is CASSSFLNEQFF. The CDR3 coding sequence is TGTGCCAGCAGCTCCTTTTTAAATGAGCAGTTCTTC.

The chain couples TRBV5-4 to TRBJ1-1, with D unclear. Germline V gene data show CDR1 as SGHNT and CDR2 as YYREEE (reference sequence). Trimming took off 4 bases at V and 4 bases at J, with 8 bases between the two ends. CDR3 length: 12 amino acids. CDR3 in amino acids: CASSRFSTEAFF. The DNA for the CDR3 is TGTGCCAGCAGCCGATTTAGCACTGAAGCTTTCTTT. The entire variable domain, with the rest obtained from reference TRBV5-4 and TRBJ1-1, is as follows: ETGVTQSPTHLIKTRGQQVTLRCSSQSGHNTVSWYQQALGQGPQFIFQYYREEENGRGNFPPRFSGLQFPNYSSELNVNALELDDSALYLCASSRFSTEAFFGQGTRLTVV.

V and J are TRBV28 and TRBJ1-6, with D perhaps TRBD1 (5 bases). Per the germline V gene, CDR1 is MDHEN and CDR2 is SYDVKM. This CDR3 is built from 14 residues. V dropped 7 bases and J dropped 7 bases, with 14 bases sitting between them. The CDR3 loop is CASNPMGGNSPLHF. CDR3 coding DNA: TGTGCCAGCAACCCGATGGGGGGAAATTCACCCCTCCACTTT.

The chain joins TRBV15 to TRBJ1-2; D unresolved. V was pared by 0 bases and J by 0 bases, with 5 bases between. Germline assignment: CDR1 LNHNV and CDR2 YYDKDF (reference sequence). The CDR3 totals 14 residues. The CDR3: CATSRDRSNYGYTF. The CDR3 DNA follows: TGTGCCACCAGCAGAGACAGGTCTAACTATGGCTACACCTTC.

The sample holds one count of this clone. The CDR3 loop is CASSFGETGELFF. The CDR3 region has the DNA TGTGCCAGCAGTTTTGGGGAGACCGGGGAGCTGTTTTTT. This chain joins TRBV27 and TRBJ2-2, with D possibly being TRBD2 (5 bases). V was cut by 3 bases and J by 5 bases, with 7 bases left in between. This CDR3 comprises 13 residues. Germline V gene lookup returns CDR1 MNHEY and CDR2 SMNVEV (reference sequence).